This record looks at one T cell receptor (beta chain) sequence and its context. V trimming: 0 bases; J trimming: 5 bases; junction bases outside the gene matches: 7. The CDR3 length is 16 residues. The germline gives CDR1 LGHDT, CDR2 YNNKEL (reference sequence). This sample was taken from a study of blood T cell repertoires in COVID-19. The overall study: Acute-phase and convalescent COVID-19 samples originated in the United States, Italy and Spain. In each case, the material was cDNA or gDNA derived from T cells, B-cell-depleted T cells, or PBMCs.

The authors' processing: Quantification of nucleated cells was approximated via reference gene primer amplification. The assay was immunoSEQ multiplex PCR, and TCRdb's table has in-frame clones only and misses some. That table is the source of V, J and clone size, and D and trimming were worked out from the DNA. Of over 150,000 clones listed, roughly 87% are singletons. The chain uses TRBV3-1 (or the pseudogene TRBV3-2) and TRBJ2-5; 9 bases line up with TRBD2. The sequence was collected from a woman aged 55-70 years who had recovered from COVID-19. Specimen: peripheral blood. The chain's CDR3 is CASSQDLASGVETQYF. The CDR3 DNA sequence: TGTGCCAGCAGCCAAGATCTGGCTAGCGGGGTGGAGACCCAGTACTTC.